These 7 T cell receptor beta chains share one sample of origin, sequenced in a study of T cells in tumors after PD-1 blockade. Time point denoted: second of two post-therapy site-matched biopsies roughly two months apart. Using immunoSEQ multiplex PCR, the repertoire was profiled, and TCRdb retains in-frame clones only, with some absent. In the table there are some 8,200 clones, 62% of which are singletons. The sequences come from tumor tissue, collected after anti-PD-1 treatment. These receptors were taken from a human donor with basal cell carcinoma.

The chain carries TRBV7-9 and TRBJ1-1; 9 nucleotides align to TRBD1. From germline, CDR1 is SEHNR and CDR2 FQNEAQ (reference sequence). The CDR3 extends over 18 amino acids. V lost 0 bases, J lost 6 bases, and 14 bases stayed unmatched. CDR3 sequence: CASSLAVGTGSYFAEAFF. The CDR3 coding sequence is TGTGCCAGCAGCTTAGCGGTCGGGACAGGGTCGTATTTTGCTGAAGCTTTCTTT.

This clone is labeled medium-sized. The chain couples TRBV4-1 to TRBJ2-3; TRBD2 matches 13 bases. The V gene end was trimmed by 2 bases and the J gene end by 6 bases; junction bases not matched to a gene: 8. The germline CDR1 and CDR2 sequences are MGHRA and YSYEKL. CDR3 length: 17 residues. CDR3 region: CASSQTLAGGIVDTQYF. CDR3 in DNA: TGCGCCAGCAGCCAAACACTAGCGGGGGGGATCGTGGATACGCAGTATTTT.

Only one count was recorded for this clone. The chain joins TRBV11-3 to TRBJ1-5; weak D call: TRBD1 (5 bases). Germline V gives CDR1 SGHNT, CDR2 YENEEA. CDR3 length: 18 amino acids. V was trimmed by 2 bases and J by 5 bases, leaving 22 bases between them. The CDR3, as DNA: TGTGCCAGCAGCTTACAAGGGGTGCCGAGAAAAGGGGATCAGCCCCAGCATTTT. Amino acid sequence: CASSLQGVPRKGDQPQHF.

The gene calls are TRBV29-1 and TRBJ2-4, with TRBD2 identical over 7 bases. The germline CDR1 and CDR2 sequences are SQVTM and ANQGSEA. The CDR3 consists of 12 residues. The CDR3 DNA reads as TGCGCGGGGACCAAGCGGGGAAACATTCAGTACTTC. Translation: CAGTKRGNIQYF. Full variable domain (missing parts from reference TRBV29-1 and TRBJ2-4): SAVISQKPSRDICQRGTSLTIQCQVDSQVTMMFWYRQQPGQSLTLIATANQGSEATYESGFVIDKFPISRPNLTFSTLTVSNMSPEDSSIYLCAGTKRGNIQYFGAGTRLSVL.

The chain employs TRBV10-1 and TRBJ2-1; D unresolved. There are 12 residues in the CDR3. Germline V gene sequence: CDR1 WNHNN, CDR2 SYGVQD (reference sequence). V lost 10 bases, J lost 3 bases, and 10 bases lay in between. CDR3 sequence: CATPTCYNEQFF. DNA of the CDR3: TGCGCCACCCCGACTTGCTACAATGAGCAGTTCTTC.

In this sample, this clone is medium-sized. V usage is TRBV5-1 and J usage is TRBJ1-3; TRBD1 is a possible D gene (6 bases). The CDR3 contains 13 residues. Looked up from germline, CDR1 is SGHRS and CDR2 is YFSETQ. Trimming removed 2 bases at V and 4 bases at J, with 7 bases between. The CDR3 sequence is CASSFDRGNTIYF. DNA for the CDR3: TGCGCCAGCAGCTTTGACAGGGGAAACACCATATATTTT. The entire variable domain, with the rest obtained from reference TRBV5-1 and TRBJ1-3, is as follows: KAGVTQTPRYLIKTRGQQVTLSCSPISGHRSVSWYQQTPGQGLQFLFEYFSETQRNKGNFPGRFSGRQFSNSRSEMNVSTLELGDSALYLCASSFDRGNTIYFGEGSWLTVV.

The table lists this clone with a few counts. The V and J genes are TRBV28 and TRBJ2-7; 10 nucleotides line up with TRBD1. V was clipped by 5 bases and J by 5 bases; unmatched bases: 6. This CDR3 is built from 14 residues. Germline V gene lookup returns CDR1 MDHEN and CDR2 SYDVKM. CDR3 amino acids: CASSGTGDFDEQYF. In DNA, the CDR3 is TGTGCCAGCAGTGGGACAGGGGATTTCGACGAGCAGTACTTC. The variable domain in full, completed from reference TRBV28 and TRBJ2-7, reads DVKVTQSSRYLVKRTGEKVFLECVQDMDHENMFWYRQDPGLGLRLIYFSYDVKMKEKGDIPEGYSVSREKKERFSLILESASTNQTSMYLCASSGTGDFDEQYFGPGTRLTVT.